The T cell receptor (beta chain) under discussion was sequenced for a study of regulatory T cells. Study observations and caveats: Regulatory T cells showed the strongest V-J pair restriction and V/J gene skewing among patient repertoires. Hydrophobic residues at CDR3 positions 6 and 7 were enriched in conventional CD4+ T cells of CD3G-deficient patients.

Primers: 52 TRBV forward and 13 TRBJ reverse. The assay was immunoSEQ multiplex PCR, and TCRdb's table has in-frame clones only and misses some. The table shows 25,000 to 35,000 clones, with around 90% occurring only once. Germline CDR1 reads DFQATT; CDR2 reads SNEGSKA (reference sequence). The CDR3 is 11 amino acids. CD4+ T cells were divided by sorting: CD25-high CD127-low Tregs, CD25-low CD127-high conventional cells. Remarks on this clone: Its antigen remains unknown.

The sequencing input was conventional CD4+ T cells sorted from blood. The source is a young adult with CD3G deficiency. This chain connects TRBV20-1 to TRBJ2-1; weak D call: TRBD2 (5 bases). The CDR3 here is CMGSSYNEQFF. The DNA for the CDR3 is TGCATGGGGAGCTCCTACAATGAGCAGTTCTTC.